This is a list of T cell receptor beta chains from one sample in a study of blood T cell repertoires in COVID-19. The protocol was immunoSEQ multiplex PCR, while the TCRdb copy is restricted to in-frame clones and leaves out a portion. The sample has approximately 300,000 clones, roughly 84% seen once. Source material: peripheral blood. The receptors derive from a man aged 45-65 years with active or convalescent COVID-19. Each CDR3 is given with its conserved first and last residue. The D gene is left open where the match is weak.

v_gene: TRBV19
d_gene: .
j_gene: TRBJ1-4
CDR3aa: CASSIRGDEKLFF
CDR3nt: TGTGCCAGTAGTATTAGAGGAGATGAAAAACTGTTTTTT

v_gene: TRBV28
d_gene: .
j_gene: TRBJ1-2
CDR3aa: CASTESTGYGYTF
CDR3nt: TGTGCCAGCACCGAATCGACAGGCTATGGCTACACCTTC

v_gene: TRBV19
d_gene: .
j_gene: TRBJ1-4
CDR3aa: CASSPGVTWEKLFF
CDR3nt: TGTGCCAGTAGTCCTGGAGTTACGTGGGAAAAACTGTTTTTT

v_gene: TRBV4-3
d_gene: .
j_gene: TRBJ2-5
CDR3aa: CASSPGPGRETQYF
CDR3nt: TGCGCCAGCAGCCCTGGTCCAGGTCGAGAGACCCAGTACTTC

v_gene: TRBV6-5
d_gene: TRBD1
j_gene: TRBJ1-2
CDR3aa: CAINWDRNSGYTF
CDR3nt: TGTGCCATCAATTGGGACAGGAATAGTGGCTACACCTTC

v_gene: TRBV9
d_gene: TRBD1
j_gene: TRBJ2-7
CDR3aa: CASSPPGTGGASEQYF
CDR3nt: TGTGCCAGCAGCCCCCCGGGGACAGGGGGCGCGTCGGAGCAGTACTTC

v_gene: TRBV2
d_gene: TRBD1
j_gene: TRBJ1-2
CDR3aa: CASSDAGRGHYGYTF
CDR3nt: TGTGCCAGCAGTGATGCTGGCAGGGGGCACTATGGCTACACCTTC

v_gene: TRBV5-1
d_gene: .
j_gene: TRBJ2-7
CDR3aa: CASNLDGSYEQYF
CDR3nt: TGCGCCAGCAATTTGGACGGGAGCTACGAGCAGTACTTC

v_gene: TRBV30
d_gene: TRBD1
j_gene: TRBJ1-2
CDR3aa: CAGIRTGSYGYTF
CDR3nt: TGTGCCGGGATCAGGACAGGGTCCTATGGCTACACCTTC

v_gene: TRBV2
d_gene: .
j_gene: TRBJ1-2
CDR3aa: CASRGSLTDGYTF
CDR3nt: TGTGCCAGCCGAGGGTCACTCACGGATGGCTACACCTTC

v_gene: TRBV29-1
d_gene: TRBD1
j_gene: TRBJ1-5
CDR3aa: CSVRTGGNQPQHF
CDR3nt: TGCAGCGTTCGGACAGGGGGTAACCAGCCCCAGCATTTT

v_gene: TRBV5-6
d_gene: TRBD1
j_gene: TRBJ1-2
CDR3aa: CASSGGQGLYGYTF
CDR3nt: TGTGCCAGCAGCGGGGGACAGGGGCTCTATGGCTACACCTTC

v_gene: TRBV18
d_gene: TRBD1
j_gene: TRBJ1-5
CDR3aa: CASSEPGQGAQPQHF
CDR3nt: TGTGCCAGCTCGGAACCGGGACAGGGGGCTCAGCCCCAGCATTTT

v_gene: TRBV28
d_gene: .
j_gene: TRBJ1-6
CDR3aa: CASRPPQQGNPLHF
CDR3nt: TGTGCCAGCAGACCGCCCCAGCAGGGTAATCCCCTCCACTTT

v_gene: TRBV5-5
d_gene: .
j_gene: TRBJ1-1
CDR3aa: CASSLAAGGAEAFF
CDR3nt: TGTGCCAGCAGCTTGGCAGCCGGGGGGGCTGAAGCTTTCTTT

v_gene: TRBV6-1
d_gene: TRBD1
j_gene: TRBJ2-4
CDR3aa: CASSERQGNIQYF
CDR3nt: TGTGCCAGCAGTGAGCGACAGGGAAACATTCAGTACTTC

v_gene: TRBV19
d_gene: .
j_gene: TRBJ2-7
CDR3aa: CASSISGSSYEQYF
CDR3nt: TGTGCCAGTAGTATTAGCGGCAGCTCCTACGAGCAGTACTTC

v_gene: TRBV28
d_gene: .
j_gene: TRBJ1-4
CDR3aa: CATTTTGGSGEKLFF
CDR3nt: TGTGCCACCACGACCACCGGGGGAAGCGGTGAAAAACTGTTTTTT

v_gene: TRBV5-1
d_gene: .
j_gene: TRBJ2-5
CDR3aa: CASAQQETQYF
CDR3nt: TGCGCCAGCGCGCAACAAGAGACCCAGTACTTC